The 11 T cell receptor beta chains below all came from one sample that was sequenced in a study of PD-L1 blockade in urothelial cancer (dated by TCRdb to the late 2010s). The library was obtained by the immunoSEQ multiplex PCR assay. Drawn from immuneACCESS, this table holds only the in-frame rearrangements with V and J called that TCRdb kept. Clones are partly lost; checked studies trace under half to an unresolved V gene and leave the rest unexplained. This sample has 70,000 to 75,000 clones in its table, and around four fifths of those were observed once. The top ten hold less than 5.5% of the sample. This specimen consisted of PBMCs, obtained around atezolizumab (anti-PD-L1) treatment. These receptors came from a man in his 70s with urothelial cancer.

This clone was counted between two and nine times. The J gene is TRBJ2-1, the V gene TRBV11-2; TRBD2 matches at 7 bases. The ends lost 1 base at V and 6 bases at J; junction bases unmatched: 6. Germline V gives CDR1 SGHAT, CDR2 FQNNGV. The CDR3 loop spans 15 amino acids. CDR3 loop: CASSLVGTTFNEQFF. CDR3 nucleotide sequence: TGTGCCAGCAGCTTAGTCGGGACTACGTTCAATGAGCAGTTCTTC.

The chain employs TRBV18 and TRBJ2-3; TRBD2 is a possible D gene (6 bases). Trimming cost V 2 bases and J 4 bases, with 19 bases left between them. The CDR3 sequence is 17 residues long. Germline CDR1 reads KGHSH; CDR2 reads LQKENI. The CDR3, as DNA: TGTGCCAGCTCACCATGGATCGGGGCGGGGACGGCAGATACGCAGTATTTT. Its protein product is CASSPWIGAGTADTQYF.

The chain is built from TRBV18 and TRBJ2-1; unclear D gene. Germline V gene sequence: CDR1 KGHSH, CDR2 LQKENI. CDR3 size: 11 residues. The V and J ends lost 5 bases and 6 bases respectively, with 5 bases between them. CDR3 in DNA: TGTGCCAGCTCAGCTAGCAATGAGCAGTTCTTC. Protein: CASSASNEQFF.

J is TRBJ2-7 and V is TRBV28; 7 bases align to TRBD1. This CDR3 region has 15 residues. V lost 3 bases and J lost 2; bases outside the gene matches: 7. The germline gives CDR1 MDHEN, CDR2 SYDVKM. The CDR3 DNA sequence: TGTGCCAGCAGTTTGGGGAGACAGGGAACCTACGAGCAGTACTTC. This codes for CASSLGRQGTYEQYF.

This clone appeared once. This CDR3 is CASSKKEGRRTEAFF. The CDR3, as DNA: TGTGCCAGCAGCAAGAAAGAGGGTCGAAGGACTGAAGCTTTCTTT. The chain recombines TRBV13 with TRBJ1-1; D not resolved. The V end was cut by 5 bases, the J end by 5 bases, with 18 bases between. CDR1 and CDR2 from the germline V gene are PRHDT and FYEKMQ (reference sequence). This CDR3 contains 15 residues.

The chain has TRBV11-1 and TRBJ2-1, with 8 bases fitting TRBD2. J gave up 6 bases and V 6 bases, and 13 bases lay outside the gene matches. The V gene's germline CDR1 is SGHAT and CDR2 FQDESV (reference sequence). The CDR3 has 16 amino acids. CDR3 loop: CASSQTGSGSSNEQFF. The CDR3 coding sequence is TGTGCCAGCAGTCAAACAGGGAGCGGGAGTTCCAATGAGCAGTTCTTC.

The V call is TRBV2, the J call TRBJ2-1; weak D call: TRBD2 (5 bases). Germline loops: CDR1 SNHLY, CDR2 FYNNEI. V dropped 8 bases and J dropped 10 bases, with 18 bases sitting between them. The CDR3 loop spans 13 amino acids. CDR3 bases: TGTGCCAGCGTGTGGCCCCCCGGCGGGGAGCAGTTCTTC. This translates into CASVWPPGGEQFF.

This chain joins TRBV27 and TRBJ2-1; D is perhaps TRBD2 (6 bases). The CDR3 covers 15 residues. Between the trimmed V and J ends, which lost 5 bases and 5 bases, there was a span of 16 bases. Germline-derived CDR1 and CDR2 are MNHEY and SMNVEV (reference sequence). The CDR3: CASSTRPGLNNEQFF. CDR3 coding DNA: TGTGCCAGCAGTACCCGACCGGGACTGAACAATGAGCAGTTCTTC.

CDR3 bases: TGTGCCAGCAGCTTAATGGCAGGGGGTGGGCCCTACGAGCAGTACTTC. Its protein product is CASSLMAGGGPYEQYF. The gene calls are TRBV7-9 and TRBJ2-7; 7 bases fit TRBD1. With V trimmed by 2 bases and J by 2 bases, 9 bases remained unmatched. Germline loops: CDR1 SEHNR, CDR2 FQNEAQ (reference sequence). This CDR3 has 16 amino acids.

V usage is TRBV29-1 and J usage is TRBJ2-7; 7 nucleotides agree with TRBD2. With V trimmed by 3 bases and J by 4 bases, 6 bases remained unmatched. Germline V CDR1 and CDR2: SQVTM, ANQGSEA. The CDR3 loop spans 13 amino acids. The CDR3 here is CSVDANGGYEQYF. The CDR3 DNA reads TGCAGCGTTGATGCCAACGGGGGGTACGAGCAGTACTTC.

The V gene is TRBV19, the J gene TRBJ2-7, with TRBD2 matching 10 bases. The CDR3 runs 15 residues. Germline loops: CDR1 LNHDA, CDR2 SQIVND (reference sequence). J gave up 2 bases and V 3 bases, and 4 bases lay outside the gene matches. CDR3 bases: TGTGCCAGTAGTATGGCTAGCGGGGGACCCTACGAGCAGTACTTC. As protein: CASSMASGGPYEQYF.